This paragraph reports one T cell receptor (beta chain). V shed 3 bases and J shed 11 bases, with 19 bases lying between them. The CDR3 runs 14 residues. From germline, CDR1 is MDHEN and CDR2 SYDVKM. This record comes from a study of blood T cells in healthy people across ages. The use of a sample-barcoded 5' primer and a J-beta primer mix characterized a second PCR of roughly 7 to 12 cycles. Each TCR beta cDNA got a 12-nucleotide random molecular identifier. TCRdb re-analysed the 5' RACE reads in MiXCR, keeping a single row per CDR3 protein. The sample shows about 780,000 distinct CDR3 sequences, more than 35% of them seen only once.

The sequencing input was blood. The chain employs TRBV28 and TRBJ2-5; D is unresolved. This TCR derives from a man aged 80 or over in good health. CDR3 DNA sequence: TGTGCCAGCAGTTTGGAGAGTTACCCCAATGAGCAGTACTTC. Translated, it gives CASSLESYPNEQYF.